The 25 T cell receptor beta chains presented below share a single source sample, sequenced in a study of CXCR3-negative and CXCR3-positive naive CD8 T cells. Findings and limits, study-wide: CXCR3-negative naive cells had less hydrophobic TRB CDR3s than did CXCR3-positive naive cells.

The antigens for these receptors are not known. Libraries were UMI-labeled 5' RACE TRB cDNA. TCRdb re-called the 5' RACE reads, yielding one record per CDR3 amino acid sequence without DNA. The data show 150,000 or so distinct CDR3 sequences, and the top ten clones hold under 0.35%. Sequences were obtained from naive CXCR3+ CD8+ T cells from blood. The subset was: CD45RO-CCR7+CD27+CD95- naive CD8+ T cells expressing CXCR3 (TNR3+). The receptors were sampled from a human donor in good health. Some clones in this sample may be carry-over from other donors' samples.

This chain links TRBV27 with TRBJ2-4; TCRdb's D gene call, TRBD1, goes unchecked for lack of DNA. The CDR3 loop spans 12 amino acids. Germline V lookup: CDR1 MNHEY, CDR2 SMNVEV (reference sequence). The CDR3 reads CASKTGGNIQYF.

The chain combines TRBV7-9 with TRBJ2-7; absent DNA, TCRdb's TRBD1 call cannot be checked. Germline CDR1 is SEHNR and CDR2 is FQNEAQ (reference sequence). This CDR3 comprises 15 residues. CDR3 sequence reads: CASSHAGQESYEQYF.

The rearrangement links TRBV29-1 to TRBJ2-7; TCRdb proposes TRBD1, but this gene call is untestable without DNA. The CDR3 consists of 13 residues. Germline V gene lookup returns CDR1 SQVTM and CDR2 ANQGSEA. The CDR3 region is CSVERDNSYEQYF.

This chain connects TRBV29-1 to TRBJ2-5. CDR3 length: 14 amino acids. Germline lookup yields CDR1 SQVTM and CDR2 ANQGSEA. The CDR3 spells CSVEDGGDQETQYF.

V gene TRBV29-1 combines with J gene TRBJ2-1; TCRdb reports TRBD2, a call that lacks DNA to check it against. CDR3 length equals 14 residues. Germline V CDR1 and CDR2: SQVTM, ANQGSEA. The CDR3 region is CSVEWENTYNEKFF.

The chain joins TRBV11-2 to TRBJ2-3; no DNA is available, so the TRBD2 call from TCRdb remains unchecked. Germline-derived CDR1 and CDR2 are SGHAT and FQNNGV. There are 12 residues in the CDR3. The CDR3 protein is CASSTLADTQYF.

The CDR3 here is CASSEIGSGSPDTQYF. V gene TRBV2 combines with J gene TRBJ2-3; the D gene TCRdb calls, TRBD1, cannot be checked with no DNA. The CDR3 covers 16 residues. Germline CDR1 reads SNHLY; CDR2 reads FYNNEI.

The chain combines TRBV14 with TRBJ2-1; there is no DNA to check the TCRdb D call of TRBD2. Germline CDR1 reads SGHDN; CDR2 reads FVKESK. This CDR3 has 19 residues. The CDR3 reads CASSQDPKRDWTVYNEQFF.

The J gene is TRBJ2-6, the V gene TRBV29-1; TCRdb indicates TRBD1, and absent DNA this call remains unverified. In germline, CDR1 is SQVTM, CDR2 ANQGSEA. CDR3 length equals 15 residues. CDR3 region: CSVLAGPSGANVLTF. Supplemented by reference TRBV29-1 and TRBJ2-6, the full variable domain reads SAVISQKPSRDICQRGTSLTIQCQVDSQVTMMFWYRQQPGQSLTLIATANQGSEATYESGFVIDKFPISRPNLTFSTLTVSNMSPEDSSIYLCSVLAGPSGANVLTFGAGSRLTVL.

The chain has TRBV5-1 and TRBJ2-5. Germline assignment: CDR1 SGHRS and CDR2 YFSETQ. This CDR3 comprises 14 residues. CDR3 sequence reads: CASSPESRRETQYF.

The V call is TRBV4-2, the J call TRBJ2-5; TCRdb outputs TRBD1, but without DNA this stays unchecked. The CDR3 covers 16 residues. CDR1 is LGHNA and CDR2 is YNFKEQ in the germline V gene. The chain's CDR3 is CASSQPPRDRVETQYF.

The chain links TRBV5-6 to TRBJ2-1; TCRdb picks TRBD2, but there is no DNA to check that call. Germline CDR1 and CDR2: SGHDT and YYEEEE. The CDR3 has 15 residues. The CDR3 region is CASSHGLAGVNEQFF.

The chain couples TRBV7-8 to TRBJ2-7; the D gene TCRdb calls, TRBD1, cannot be checked with no DNA. The CDR3 totals 15 residues. Germline-derived CDR1 and CDR2 are SGHVS and FQNEAQ. The CDR3: CASSGIQGSSDEQYF. The entire variable domain, with the rest obtained from reference TRBV7-8 and TRBJ2-7, is as follows: GAGVSQSPRYKVAKRGQDVALRCDPISGHVSLFWYQQALGQGPEFLTYFQNEAQLDKSGLPSDRFFAERPEGSVSTLKIQRTQQEDSAVYLCASSGIQGSSDEQYFGPGTRLTVT.

The V call is TRBV23-1, the J call TRBJ2-7; TCRdb designates TRBD1, a call that cannot be tested without DNA. TRBV23-1 falls under the ORF class, with uncertain function. CDR3 length: 19 amino acids. The CDR3 spells CASSQEYTGTARRAYEQYF.

The chain combines TRBV3-1 with TRBJ2-1. Germline lookup yields CDR1 LGHDT and CDR2 YNNKEL (reference sequence). There are 12 residues in the CDR3. The CDR3 spells CASSQEGNEQFF.

The chain joins TRBV5-1 to TRBJ2-7; checking the TCRdb D call of TRBD1 is not possible without DNA. The CDR3 has 14 amino acids. Germline V CDR1 and CDR2: SGHRS, YFSETQ. The CDR3 reads CASSLRQGDYEQYF. Looking up the rest from reference TRBV5-1 and TRBJ2-7 gives the full variable domain: KAGVTQTPRYLIKTRGQQVTLSCSPISGHRSVSWYQQTPGQGLQFLFEYFSETQRNKGNFPGRFSGRQFSNSRSEMNVSTLELGDSALYLCASSLRQGDYEQYFGPGTRLTVT.

The genes are TRBV29-1 and TRBJ2-3; TCRdb selects TRBD1, and the lack of DNA leaves this call unchecked. CDR1 and CDR2 (germline): SQVTM, ANQGSEA. This CDR3 is 13 amino acids long. The CDR3 is CSVEGTRDDTQYF.

The rearrangement uses TRBV27 and TRBJ2-7; TCRdb lists TRBD2, though no DNA is available to test this call. Germline CDR1 reads MNHEY; CDR2 reads SMNVEV (reference sequence). The CDR3 extends over 15 amino acids. Here the CDR3 reads CASSYSGRPLYEQYF.

V and J are TRBV7-2 and TRBJ2-7; TCRdb's D call of TRBD1 is untestable without DNA. Per germline, CDR1 SGHTA and CDR2 FQGNSA. The CDR3 is made up of 14 amino acids. This CDR3 is CASSDGAPKYEQYF. Based on the CDR3 plus reference TRBV7-2 and TRBJ2-7, the full variable domain is GAGVSQSPSNKVTEKGKDVELRCDPISGHTALYWYRQSLGQGLEFLIYFQGNSAPDKSGLPSDRFSAERTGGSVSTLTIQRTQQEDSAVYLCASSDGAPKYEQYFGPGTRLTVT.

This chain connects TRBV29-1 to TRBJ2-7; TCRdb lists TRBD2, though no DNA is available to test this call. The germline gives CDR1 SQVTM, CDR2 ANQGSEA. This CDR3 has 11 residues. CDR3 sequence: CSVRFAGEQYF.

The chain's CDR3 is CSVDKLGQGDTDTQYF. The chain joins TRBV29-1 to TRBJ2-3; TCRdb outputs TRBD1, but without DNA this stays unchecked. The germline gives CDR1 SQVTM, CDR2 ANQGSEA. The CDR3 has 16 amino acids.

This sequence joins TRBV7-9 and TRBJ1-1. The CDR3 runs 14 residues. Germline CDR1 SEHNR, CDR2 FQNEAQ (reference sequence). The CDR3 loop reads CASSLGSTNTEAFF. The variable domain in full, completed from reference TRBV7-9 and TRBJ1-1, reads DTGVSQNPRHKITKRGQNVTFRCDPISEHNRLYWYRQTLGQGPEFLTYFQNEAQLEKSRLLSDRFSAERPKGSFSTLEIQRTEQGDSAMYLCASSLGSTNTEAFFGQGTRLTVV.

The chain couples TRBV29-1 to TRBJ2-1; TCRdb's D call, TRBD2, is unchecked because there is no DNA. Looked up from germline, CDR1 is SQVTM and CDR2 is ANQGSEA. The CDR3 length is 13 residues. Here the CDR3 reads CSVELDYSNEQFF.

V and J are TRBV19 and TRBJ2-1; TCRdb proposes TRBD2, but this gene call is untestable without DNA. The CDR3 is 15 amino acids. Per the germline V gene, CDR1 is LNHDA and CDR2 is SQIVND (reference sequence). This CDR3 is CASSIGGAWYNEQFF.

The chain is built from TRBV20-1 and TRBJ1-2. Germline assignment: CDR1 DFQATT and CDR2 SNEGSKA (reference sequence). The CDR3 spans 12 residues. This chain's CDR3 is CSARWLEYGYTF.